The 28 T cell receptor beta chains reported below all come from one sample, sequenced in a study of blood T cells in healthy people across ages. A second about 7 to 11 cycle PCR used barcoded and J-beta primers. TCRdb passed the 5' RACE reads through MiXCR, listing each CDR3 protein once. The table has roughly 800,000 distinct CDR3 sequences, roughly 25% seen once. The sample also formed part of further work on T cells of mothers and their children.

Sequenced sample: blood. The receptors come from a boy younger than 18 in good health.

The chain joins TRBV3-1 to TRBJ1-5; TRBD1 matches 8 bases. The trim removed 4 bases at V and 4 bases at J, leaving 6 bases unmatched. CDR3 length equals 15 residues. Looked up from germline, CDR1 is LGHDT and CDR2 is YNNKEL (reference sequence). CDR3 region: CASSRGTGQNQPQHF. The CDR3 bases are TGTGCCAGCAGCCGGGGGACAGGTCAGAATCAGCCCCAGCATTTT.

The chain links TRBV29-1 to TRBJ2-1; 16 bases fit TRBD2. Losses at the gene ends were 7 bases for V and 0 bases for J; bases not matched to a gene: 9. Germline lookup yields CDR1 SQVTM and CDR2 ANQGSEA. The CDR3 extends over 18 amino acids. The CDR3: CSAQGLAGGLSSYNEQFF. The DNA for the CDR3 is TGCAGCGCCCAGGGACTAGCGGGAGGGTTGAGCTCCTACAATGAGCAGTTCTTC.

This sequence joins TRBV28 and TRBJ2-1; 10 bases line up with TRBD2. CDR1 MDHEN and CDR2 SYDVKM come from the germline V gene. This CDR3 region has 16 residues. With 9 bases clipped from V and 2 bases from J, the junction kept 10 bases outside the gene matches. CDR3 nucleotide sequence: TGTGCCAGTAGGGATGTAACTAGCGGGGCCTACAATGAGCAGTTCTTC. It translates to CASRDVTSGAYNEQFF.

The gene calls are TRBV11-2 and TRBJ1-1; D ambiguous. Per germline, CDR1 SGHAT and CDR2 FQNNGV. The germline V and J ends were trimmed by 1 base and 0 bases, with 6 bases remaining between them. CDR3 length: 14 amino acids. CDR3: CASSLGVLNTEAFF. Here the CDR3 DNA reads TGTGCCAGCAGCTTAGGGGTGCTGAACACTGAAGCTTTCTTT. The entire variable domain, with the rest obtained from reference TRBV11-2 and TRBJ1-1, is as follows: EAGVAQSPRYKIIEKRQSVAFWCNPISGHATLYWYQQILGQGPKLLIQFQNNGVVDDSQLPKDRFSAERLKGVDSTLKIQPAKLEDSAVYLCASSLGVLNTEAFFGQGTRLTVV.

This clonotype was seen a few times. This chain links TRBV27 with TRBJ1-1, with a weak D call TRBD1 (5 bases). This CDR3 is built from 15 residues. Trimming stripped 3 bases from V and 3 bases from J, with 14 bases between. CDR1 and CDR2 from the germline V gene are MNHEY and SMNVEV (reference sequence). Written as DNA, the CDR3 is TGTGCCAGCAGTTTCTGGGGCAGGTTACACACTGAAGCTTTCTTT. Translation: CASSFWGRLHTEAFF.

Only a few counts were recorded for this clonotype. The chain is built from TRBV5-1 and TRBJ2-1, with 8 bases aligning to TRBD1. Germline CDR1 and CDR2: SGHRS and YFSETQ. With 1 base clipped from V and 5 bases from J, the junction kept 5 bases outside the gene matches. The CDR3 covers 15 residues. The CDR3 DNA is TGCGCCAGCAGCTTGCAGGACAGGGCCAACAATGAGCAGTTCTTC. It codes for CASSLQDRANNEQFF.

The CDR3 coding sequence is TGTGCCAGCAGCAAAAACCGGGACAGGGGGACCTACGAGCAGTACTTC. As protein: CASSKNRDRGTYEQYF. This rearrangement joins TRBV7-8 to TRBJ2-7, with 11 bases lining up with TRBD1. V shed 5 bases, J shed 2 bases, and the junction held 8 bases outside the gene matches. The CDR3 has 16 residues. CDR1 and CDR2 (germline): SGHVS, FQNEAQ.

Only one count was recorded for this clonotype. The chain carries TRBV20-1 and TRBJ2-1; TRBD2 matches at 7 bases. Germline values: CDR1 DFQATT, CDR2 SNEGSKA (reference sequence). This CDR3 contains 13 residues. The junction had 10 bases not matched to a gene; V was cut back by 6 bases and J by 8 bases. This CDR3 reads CSAALGRGDEQFF. CDR3 nucleotides: TGCAGTGCCGCACTAGGTCGGGGGGATGAGCAGTTCTTC.

This clonotype was observed a few times. The J gene is TRBJ2-1, the V gene TRBV7-8, with D possibly TRBD1 on 6 matching bases. Germline V CDR1 and CDR2: SGHVS, FQNEAQ. V was pared by 4 bases and J by 2 bases, with 12 bases between. This CDR3 has 15 residues. CDR3 sequence reads: CASSYRTVPYNEQFF. The CDR3 nucleotides are TGTGCCAGCAGCTATAGGACAGTTCCCTACAATGAGCAGTTCTTC.

This clonotype was recorded a few times. This rearrangement joins TRBV12-3 or TRBV12-4 to TRBJ2-5; 9 bases align to TRBD1. V lost 5 bases to trimming and J lost 5 bases; unmatched junction nucleotides: 12. The CDR3 covers 16 residues. The CDR3 bases are TGTGCCAGCAGTCCGCCTGACCGGGACAGGGTGGAGACCCAGTACTTC. It encodes CASSPPDRDRVETQYF.

The chain joins TRBV10-3 to TRBJ2-1, with TRBD2 identical over 7 bases. CDR1 is ENHRY and CDR2 is SYGVKD in the germline V gene. CDR3 length: 15 residues. Trimming took 5 bases from V and 1 from J; bases not matched to a gene: 5. Written as DNA, the CDR3 is TGTGCCATCAGTACCAGCGGGGATTCCTACAATGAGCAGTTCTTC. Translation gives CAISTSGDSYNEQFF.

This clonotype was counted a few times. V usage is TRBV18 and J usage is TRBJ2-6; 7 bases fit TRBD1. J gave up 4 bases and V 5 bases, and 14 bases lay outside the gene matches. This CDR3 has 18 amino acids. Germline V gene sequence: CDR1 KGHSH, CDR2 LQKENI. CDR3 coding DNA: TGTGCCAGCTCAGCGACAGGGATGGTGATCGCCGGGGCCAACGTCCTGACTTTC. Translation gives CASSATGMVIAGANVLTF.

V gene TRBV7-9 combines with J gene TRBJ1-1; possibly TRBD1 for D (5 bases). The germline V and J ends were trimmed by 5 bases and 4 bases, with 17 bases remaining between them. This CDR3 spans 15 amino acids. Germline values: CDR1 SEHNR, CDR2 FQNEAQ (reference sequence). The CDR3 DNA reads as TGTGCCAGCAGCCCCGAGGGGATCGCGTTCACTGAAGCTTTCTTT. It is translated as CASSPEGIAFTEAFF.

The chain carries TRBV5-1 and TRBJ2-5; D gene unclear. This CDR3 region has 12 residues. Per the germline V gene, CDR1 is SGHRS and CDR2 is YFSETQ. Trimming cost V 7 bases and J 1 base, with 8 bases left between them. The CDR3 spells CASRLGQETQYF. CDR3 sequence (DNA): TGCGCCAGCCGCCTCGGCCAAGAGACCCAGTACTTC.

This clonotype occurred a few times. J is TRBJ2-1 and V is TRBV7-2; D is perhaps TRBD1 (5 bases). This CDR3 contains 15 residues. CDR1 is SGHTA and CDR2 is FQGNSA in the germline V gene. V shed 4 bases and J shed 0 bases, with 10 bases lying between them. CDR3 DNA: TGTGCCAGCAGCTCCAGACAGCTCTCCTACAATGAGCAGTTCTTC. Translation gives CASSSRQLSYNEQFF.

V and J are TRBV5-1 and TRBJ2-2; D is unclear. V lost 0 bases to trimming and J lost 4 bases, with 10 bases between them. CDR3 length equals 15 residues. Germline-derived CDR1 and CDR2 are SGHRS and YFSETQ. The DNA of the CDR3 is TGCGCCAGCAGCTTGGGCCGGGTTCTCACCGGGGAGCTGTTTTTT. Its translation is CASSLGRVLTGELFF.

This clonotype was counted a few times. The chain combines TRBV27 with TRBJ2-7, with 12 bases identical to TRBD2. From germline, CDR1 is MNHEY and CDR2 SMNVEV (reference sequence). V lost 5 bases and J lost 7; bases outside the gene matches: 12. The CDR3 has 16 amino acids. The CDR3 loop reads CASSLRTSGIAGEQYF. The CDR3 bases are TGTGCCAGCAGTCTACGGACTAGCGGGATAGCAGGGGAGCAGTACTTC.

With respect to this clonotype: One end of the junction is discordant with germline, which a read error may explain. This chain links TRBV6-2 or TRBV6-3 with TRBJ2-7; D is tentatively TRBD1 or TRBD2 (5 bases each). This CDR3 is built from 16 residues. The V gene's germline CDR1 is MNHEY and CDR2 SVGEGT. The CDR3 DNA is TGTGCCAGCGGTTACTCGAAGTCGGGGCCCCGCTACGAGCAGTACTTC. Encoded protein: CASGYSKSGPRYEQYF.

This clonotype has ten or more counts. This chain uses TRBV7-9 with TRBJ2-5; 11 bases match TRBD2. The CDR3 totals 15 residues. V was clipped by 2 bases and J by 4 bases; unmatched bases: 3. The germline gives CDR1 SEHNR, CDR2 FQNEAQ (reference sequence). The CDR3 DNA is TGTGCCAGCAGCTTATCCGGGACTAGCGGAGAGACCCAGTACTTC. Amino acid sequence: CASSLSGTSGETQYF.

This clonotype was picked up many times. The chain recombines TRBV7-8 with TRBJ2-6, with a tentative D call TRBD2 (6 bases). V shed 0 bases and J shed 1 base, with 7 bases lying between them. This CDR3 has 16 amino acids. Per the germline V gene, CDR1 is SGHVS and CDR2 is FQNEAQ. CDR3 DNA: TGTGCCAGCAGCTTAGCTGGGGGGTCTGGGGCCAACGTCCTGACTTTC. Translating it yields CASSLAGGSGANVLTF.

This clonotype was counted a few times. The chain links TRBV27 to TRBJ2-7; TRBD1 agrees at 9 bases. CDR3 length: 15 residues. Germline V gene lookup returns CDR1 MNHEY and CDR2 SMNVEV (reference sequence). V was pared by 0 bases and J by 7 bases, with 7 bases of the junction left unmatched. This CDR3 reads CASSLSPQGAQEQYF. DNA for the CDR3: TGTGCCAGCAGTTTATCACCACAGGGGGCGCAAGAGCAGTACTTC.

The chain is built from TRBV6-5 and TRBJ2-1, with 11 bases aligning to TRBD2. The CDR3 runs to 13 residues. V lost 5 bases, J lost 7 bases, and 1 base stayed unmatched. The germline CDR1 and CDR2 sequences are MNHEY and SVGAGI. In nucleotides, the CDR3 is TGTGCCAGCAGTCCTAGCGGGGGGAATGAGCAGTTCTTC. As protein: CASSPSGGNEQFF.

The gene calls are TRBV12-3 or TRBV12-4 and TRBJ2-3; D unresolved. The V gene lost 7 bases and the J gene lost 4 bases, with 15 bases spanning the gap. CDR3 length equals 14 residues. The DNA of the CDR3 is TGTGCCAGCAATACTATTGAAAGACCAGATACGCAGTATTTT. Its translation: CASNTIERPDTQYF.

A few counts support this clonotype. This chain connects TRBV28 to TRBJ1-2; D is possibly TRBD1 (5 bases). Germline CDR1 reads MDHEN; CDR2 reads SYDVKM. The germline V and J ends were trimmed by 5 bases and 4 bases, with 17 bases remaining between them. CDR3 size: 15 residues. DNA of the CDR3: TGTGCCAGCAGTCCGCCACGGGGCCTCAGCTATGGCTACACCTTC. It specifies CASSPPRGLSYGYTF.

The V call is TRBV5-1, the J call TRBJ1-4; weak D call: TRBD1 (5 bases). Germline V gives CDR1 SGHRS, CDR2 YFSETQ. V lost 4 bases and J lost 8, with 15 bases in between. The length of the CDR3 is 14 residues. The chain's CDR3 is CASSGWGSGEKLFF. The CDR3 region has the DNA TGCGCCAGCAGCGGCTGGGGGTCCGGGGAAAAACTGTTTTTT.

The chain links TRBV18 to TRBJ2-4; D may be TRBD1 or TRBD2 (6 bases each). The CDR3 covers 14 residues. V lost 4 bases and J lost 5, with 12 bases in between. CDR1 is KGHSH, CDR2 LQKENI, per germline. For the CDR3, the DNA is TGTGCCAGCTCACAAGGGGGGTACGAAAACATTCAGTACTTC. Encoded protein: CASSQGGYENIQYF.

This clonotype was seen just once. V gene TRBV5-1 combines with J gene TRBJ2-5; TRBD2 matches at 12 bases. V gave up 0 bases and J gave up 7 bases; unmatched junction bases: 7. The CDR3 spans 16 residues. The germline CDR1 and CDR2 sequences are SGHRS and YFSETQ. The CDR3 here is CASSLEPSSGGATQYF. The CDR3 DNA follows: TGCGCCAGCAGCTTGGAACCGTCTAGCGGGGGGGCGACCCAGTACTTC.

Here the CDR3 DNA reads TGTGCCAGGTCGGACTCTCCTCATGGCTACACCTTC. This encodes CARSDSPHGYTF. V usage is TRBV7-2 and J usage is TRBJ1-2; D unclear. The CDR3 covers 12 residues. Germline CDR1 is SGHTA and CDR2 is FQGNSA. The V end was cut by 9 bases, the J end by 6 bases, with 14 bases between. The full variable domain, completed using reference TRBV7-2 and TRBJ1-2, is GAGVSQSPSNKVTEKGKDVELRCDPISGHTALYWYRQSLGQGLEFLIYFQGNSAPDKSGLPSDRFSAERTGGSVSTLTIQRTQQEDSAVYLCARSDSPHGYTFGSGTRLTVV.